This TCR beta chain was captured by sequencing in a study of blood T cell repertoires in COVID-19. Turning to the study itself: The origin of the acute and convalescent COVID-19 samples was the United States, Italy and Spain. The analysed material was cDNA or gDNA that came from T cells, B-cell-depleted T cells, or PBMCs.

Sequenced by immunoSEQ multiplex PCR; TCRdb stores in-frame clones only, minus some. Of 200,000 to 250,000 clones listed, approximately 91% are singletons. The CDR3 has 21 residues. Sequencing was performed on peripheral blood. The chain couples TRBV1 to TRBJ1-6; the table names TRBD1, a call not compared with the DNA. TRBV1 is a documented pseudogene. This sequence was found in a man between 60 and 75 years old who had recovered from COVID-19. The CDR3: CTSSQDIQGQGAPPNNSPLHF. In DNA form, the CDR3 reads TGCACCAGCAGCCAAGATATCCAGGGACAGGGGGCTCCCCCTAATAATTCACCCCTCCACTTT.